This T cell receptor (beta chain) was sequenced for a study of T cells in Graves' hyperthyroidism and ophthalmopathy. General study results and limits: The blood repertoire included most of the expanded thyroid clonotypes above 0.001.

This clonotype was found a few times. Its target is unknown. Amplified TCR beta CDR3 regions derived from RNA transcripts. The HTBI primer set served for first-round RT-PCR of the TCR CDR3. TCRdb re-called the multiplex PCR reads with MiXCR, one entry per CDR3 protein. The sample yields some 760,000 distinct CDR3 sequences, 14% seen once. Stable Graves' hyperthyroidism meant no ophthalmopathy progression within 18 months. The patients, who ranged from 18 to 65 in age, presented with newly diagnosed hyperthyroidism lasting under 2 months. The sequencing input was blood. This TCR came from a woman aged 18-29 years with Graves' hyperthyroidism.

CDR3: CASSLHWLAGALNGTDTQYF. The CDR3 DNA reads as TGTGCCAGCTCCCTTCATTGGCTAGCGGGTGCCTTAAACGGCACAGATACGCAGTATTTT. The chain uses TRBV18 and TRBJ2-3; TRBD2 matches at 8 bases. The V gene end was trimmed by 6 bases and the J gene end by 1 base; junction bases not matched to a gene: 21. The CDR3 is 20 residues long. Per the germline V gene, CDR1 is KGHSH and CDR2 is LQKENI.